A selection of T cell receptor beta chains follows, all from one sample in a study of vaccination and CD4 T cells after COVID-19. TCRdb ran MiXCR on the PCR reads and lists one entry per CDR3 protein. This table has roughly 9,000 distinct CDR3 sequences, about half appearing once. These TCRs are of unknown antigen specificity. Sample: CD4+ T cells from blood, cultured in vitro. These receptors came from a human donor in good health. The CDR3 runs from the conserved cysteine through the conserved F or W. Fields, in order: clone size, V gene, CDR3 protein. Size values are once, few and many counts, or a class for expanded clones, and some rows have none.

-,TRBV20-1,CSARGTVTSGRTDTQYF
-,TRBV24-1,CATSARTGSSNQPQHF
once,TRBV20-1,CSATSLDEQFF
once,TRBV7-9,CASSYRTGTGSNTIYF
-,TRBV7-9,CASSSDRVLGQYF
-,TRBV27,CASTGQGAGWATEAFF
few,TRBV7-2,CASSLDSSVYGYTF
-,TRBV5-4,CASSLAFGSYGYTF
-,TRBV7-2,CASSPTGGSTDTQYF
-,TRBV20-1,CSASPGSSYNEQFF